Sequencing of this T cell receptor beta chain was carried out in a study of T cell responses to AZD1222 COVID-19 vaccine. Concerning this clone: The antigen is unknown.

Profiling relied on immunoSEQ multiplex PCR, and the TCRdb table lists in-frame clones only, not all of them. The sample holds some 91,000 clones; approximately 88% are singletons and the top ten take around 2%. Whole-study findings and limits: Of the AZD1222 recipients, only 5 to 7 were seropositive at baseline. Repertoires were obtained solely post-peak T cell response. A mostly white British donor set with more females was recruited, and clonal diversity was possibly underestimated.

The material sequenced was peripheral blood, taken on day 0 of AZD1222 vaccination. This receptor was taken from an adult in good health.

The DNA of the CDR3 is TGCGCCAGCAGCCCCGACACTAGCGGGAGGGCCCCCGGGGAGCTGTTTTTT. It translates to CASSPDTSGRAPGELFF. The rearrangement links TRBV5-1 to TRBJ2-2; 13 bases are a match to TRBD2. The V segment lost 4 bases and the J segment 6 bases; nucleotides outside the gene matches: 9. This CDR3 is built from 17 residues. Germline V gene lookup returns CDR1 SGHRS and CDR2 YFSETQ.